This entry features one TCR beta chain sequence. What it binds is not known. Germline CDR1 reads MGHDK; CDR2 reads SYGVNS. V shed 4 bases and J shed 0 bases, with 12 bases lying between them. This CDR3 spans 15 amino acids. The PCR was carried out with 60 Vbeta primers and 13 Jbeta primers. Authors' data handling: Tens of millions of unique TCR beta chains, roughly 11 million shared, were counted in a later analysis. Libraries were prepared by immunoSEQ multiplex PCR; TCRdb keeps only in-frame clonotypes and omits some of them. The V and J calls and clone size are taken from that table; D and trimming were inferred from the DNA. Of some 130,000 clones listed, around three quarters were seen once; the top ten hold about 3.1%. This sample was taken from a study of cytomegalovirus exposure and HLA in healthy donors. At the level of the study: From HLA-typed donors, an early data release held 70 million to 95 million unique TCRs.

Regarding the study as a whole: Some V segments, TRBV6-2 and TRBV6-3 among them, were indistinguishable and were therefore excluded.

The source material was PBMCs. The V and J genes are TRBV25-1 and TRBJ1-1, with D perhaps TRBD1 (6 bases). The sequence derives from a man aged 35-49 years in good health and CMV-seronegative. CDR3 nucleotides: TGTGCCAGCAGTGTAGGGGGACAAATGAACACTGAAGCTTTCTTT. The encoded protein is CASSVGGQMNTEAFF.